This T cell receptor (beta chain) is from a study of Tregs in tolerant kidney transplant recipients. Some clones are missing from TCRdb's copy, which holds only in-frame ones; the method was immunoSEQ multiplex PCR. There are 62,000 or so clones in the sample; under 98% occur only once, and 0.34% lies in the top ten. The CDR3 runs 18 residues. Germline V lookup: CDR1 SGHTA, CDR2 FQGTGA. V shed 5 bases, J shed 0 bases, and the junction held 13 bases outside the gene matches. This clone was observed a few times. The sample was Tregs from blood, taken before the transplant. The chain carries TRBV7-3 and TRBJ1-3, with 7 bases matching TRBD1. The sequence came from a human donor who received a combined kidney and bone marrow transplant. The CDR3 sequence is CASSVGRRGATSGNTIYF. Written as DNA, the CDR3 is TGTGCCAGCAGCGTAGGACGCAGGGGGGCAACCTCTGGAAACACCATATATTTT.